This T cell receptor (beta chain) originates from a study of blood T cell repertoires in COVID-19. With 2 bases removed from V and 4 bases from J, the gap between germline ends came to 14 bases. The germline V gene has CDR1 SGHVS and CDR2 FQNEAQ. The CDR3 is made up of 16 amino acids. Sequencing was performed with immunoSEQ multiplex PCR; in TCRdb, only in-frame clones are kept and a portion is missing. The sample contains roughly 230,000 clones, approximately 84% of which appear only once. The clonotype comes from a woman between 45 and 65 years old who had been exposed to COVID-19. This chain joins TRBV7-8 and TRBJ1-4, with a weak D call TRBD1 (5 bases). The sample comprised PBMCs or T cells enriched from blood (not recorded which). The CDR3 region has the DNA TGTGCCAGCAGCTTAATTAGTGGGGCCCTTAATGAAAAACTGTTTTTT. Translating it yields CASSLISGALNEKLFF.